This T cell receptor beta chain stems from a study of shared clonotypes between healthy human individuals. Here immunoSEQ multiplex PCR was the method, and the copy in TCRdb shows in-frame clones only, minus some. This table has approximately 2.5 million clones, approximately 90% appearing once. Regarding this clone: The identical CDR3 is also encoded by other nucleotide sequences in the sample.

The donors were adults (healthy and HIV-negative) with no recent acute infections or vaccinations. Sequencing was carried out using naive CD4+ T cells sorted from blood. Regarding subset: CD45RA+ positively selected. The receptor was derived from a man aged 18 to 29 in good health.

CDR3 nucleotide sequence: TGTGCCAGCCGGGCTAGCGGGAGGTACGAGCAGTACTTC. Translated: CASRASGRYEQYF. The chain employs TRBV6-5 and TRBJ2-7; TRBD2 agrees at 11 bases. This CDR3 has 13 amino acids. V was clipped by 8 bases and J by 4 bases; unmatched bases: 4. Germline lookup yields CDR1 MNHEY and CDR2 SVGAGI.